The clone carrying this T cell receptor beta chain was seen just once. J was trimmed by 7 bases and V by 6 bases; bases with no gene match: 8. CDR3 length: 15 amino acids. CDR1 and CDR2 from the germline V gene are MNHEY and SVGAGI. This specimen belongs to a study of blood T cell repertoires in COVID-19. Study in general: COVID-19 samples, acute and convalescent, were from the United States, Italy and Spain. In each case, the material was cDNA or gDNA derived from T cells, B-cell-depleted T cells, or PBMCs.

Methods used by the authors: Estimated nucleated cell counts came from reference gene primer amplification. Produced via immunoSEQ multiplex PCR; TCRdb's table is partial and in-frame only. Clone size and V and J calls were adopted from that table, with D and trimming inferred from the DNA. Seen here are about 150,000 clones, approximately 83% observed once, and the top ten hold 25% to 30%. The specimen was peripheral blood. The origin of this receptor is a woman aged 60-75 years with acute or convalescent COVID-19. The chain joins TRBV6-5 to TRBJ2-2; 10 bases align to TRBD1. The CDR3 DNA sequence: TGTGCCAGCAGCCAAGGGACAGGGGCCCTCGGGGAGCTGTTTTTT. Residues: CASSQGTGALGELFF.